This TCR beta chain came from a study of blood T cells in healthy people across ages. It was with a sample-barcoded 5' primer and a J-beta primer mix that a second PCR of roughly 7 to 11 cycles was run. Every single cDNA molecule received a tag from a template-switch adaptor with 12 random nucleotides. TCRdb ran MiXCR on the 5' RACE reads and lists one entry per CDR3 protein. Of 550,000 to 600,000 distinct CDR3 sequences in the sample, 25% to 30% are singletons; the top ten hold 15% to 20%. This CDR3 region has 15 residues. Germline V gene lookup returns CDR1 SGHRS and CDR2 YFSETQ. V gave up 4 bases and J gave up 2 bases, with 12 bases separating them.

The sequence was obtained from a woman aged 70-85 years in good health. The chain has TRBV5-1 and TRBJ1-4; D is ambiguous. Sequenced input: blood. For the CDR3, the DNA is TGCGCCAGCAGCAGGCGGACGGAGACTAATGAAAAACTGTTTTTT. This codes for CASSRRTETNEKLFF.